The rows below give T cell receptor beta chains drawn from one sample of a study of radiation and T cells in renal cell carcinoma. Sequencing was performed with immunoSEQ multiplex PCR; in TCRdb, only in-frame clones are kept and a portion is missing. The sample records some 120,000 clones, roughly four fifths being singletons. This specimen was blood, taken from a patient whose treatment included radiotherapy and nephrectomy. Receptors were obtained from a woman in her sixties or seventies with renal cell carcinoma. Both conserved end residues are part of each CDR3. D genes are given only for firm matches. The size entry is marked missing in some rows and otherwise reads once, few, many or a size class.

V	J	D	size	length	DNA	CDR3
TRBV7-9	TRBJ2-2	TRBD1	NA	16	TGTGCCAGCAGCTGGACAGGGGGTAGTAGGACCGGGGAGCTGTTTTTT	CASSWTGGSRTGELFF
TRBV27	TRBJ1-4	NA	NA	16	TGTGCCAGCAGTTTATCGTGGGGGGGGCGCAATGAAAAACTGTTTTTT	CASSLSWGGRNEKLFF
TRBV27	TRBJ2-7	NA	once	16	TGTGCCAGCAGTTTAGTTGGAAGGGGAGTTTCCTACGAGCAGTACTTC	CASSLVGRGVSYEQYF
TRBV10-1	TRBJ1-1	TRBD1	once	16	TGCGCCAGCAGCCTCGGCGGAGGGGGCGTTGGGACTGAAGCTTTCTTT	CASSLGGGGVGTEAFF
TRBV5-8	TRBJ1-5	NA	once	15	TGTGCCAGCAGCCCCCGACAGACTAGCAATCAGCCCCAGCATTTT	CASSPRQTSNQPQHF
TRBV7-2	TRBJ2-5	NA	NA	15	TGTGCCAGCAGCTTAGGGGCAGGGGGGCAAGAGACCCAGTACTTC	CASSLGAGGQETQYF
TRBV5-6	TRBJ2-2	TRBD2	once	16	TGTGCCAGCAGCGTCGTAAGCGGGGGAAACACCGGGGAGCTGTTTTTT	CASSVVSGGNTGELFF
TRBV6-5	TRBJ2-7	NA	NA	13	TGTGCCAGCAGCCCAGTGGGACACTACGAGCAGTACTTC	CASSPVGHYEQYF
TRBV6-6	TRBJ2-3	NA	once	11	TGTGCCAGCAGCGACAGAAATACGCAGTATTTT	CASSDRNTQYF
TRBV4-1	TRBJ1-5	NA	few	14	TGCGCCAGCAGCCAAGAGGCCGGGAGTCAGCCCCAGCATTTT	CASSQEAGSQPQHF
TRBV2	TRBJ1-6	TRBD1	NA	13	TGTGCCAGCAACAGGGGGCAGGATTCACCCCTCCACTTT	CASNRGQDSPLHF
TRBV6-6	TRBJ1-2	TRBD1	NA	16	TGTGCCAGCAGTTACGGGGGGAGGACAGGAGTCGCCGGCTACACCTTC	CASSYGGRTGVAGYTF
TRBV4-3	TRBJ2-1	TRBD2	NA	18	TGCGCCAGCAGCCAAGATCACCTAGCGGGAGAATTTCTCAATGAGCAGTTCTTC	CASSQDHLAGEFLNEQFF
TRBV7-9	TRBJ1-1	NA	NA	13	TGTGCCAGCAGCTCTCAAAGGGGGACTGAAGCTTTCTTT	CASSSQRGTEAFF
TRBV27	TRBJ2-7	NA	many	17	TGTGCCAGCAGCCCTCCCTCCAGGGCAGGGGTAAAGTACGAGCAGTACTTC	CASSPPSRAGVKYEQYF
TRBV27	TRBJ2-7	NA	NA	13	TGTGCCAGCAGTTTTTCTAGTCAGGTCGAGCAGTACTTC	CASSFSSQVEQYF
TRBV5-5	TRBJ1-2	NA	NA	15	TGTGCCAGCAGCTTGGAATGGGGAGCCCACAGTGGCTACACCTTC	CASSLEWGAHSGYTF
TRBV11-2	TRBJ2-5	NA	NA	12	TGTGCCAGCAGCCTCTATGAACGGACCCAGTACTTC	CASSLYERTQYF
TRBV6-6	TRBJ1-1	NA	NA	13	TGTGCCAGCGGATTACAAGTGAACACTGAAGCTTTCTTT	CASGLQVNTEAFF
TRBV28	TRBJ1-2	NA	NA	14	TGTGCCAGCAGGGCATCAGGGACCGCTTATGGCTACACCTTC	CASRASGTAYGYTF
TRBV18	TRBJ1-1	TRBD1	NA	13	TGTGCCAGCTCCAGGGACAGGGGCTTTGAAGCTTTCTTT	CASSRDRGFEAFF
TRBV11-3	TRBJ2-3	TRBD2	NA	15	TGTGCCAGCAGCTTAGGGCTAGCGGCGACAGATACGCAGTATTTT	CASSLGLAATDTQYF
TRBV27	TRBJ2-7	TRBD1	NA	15	TGTGCCAGCAGTGCCCCGGGACAGGGAGTCGGGGAGCAGTACTTC	CASSAPGQGVGEQYF
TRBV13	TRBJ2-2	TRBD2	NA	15	TGTGCCAGCAGCCCGGGACTAGCGCCCAGGGGGGAGCTGTTTTTT	CASSPGLAPRGELFF
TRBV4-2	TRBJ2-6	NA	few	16	TGTGCCAGCAGCCAAGTAAGGGGGTCCGGGGCCAACGTCCTGACTTTC	CASSQVRGSGANVLTF
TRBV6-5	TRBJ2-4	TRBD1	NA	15	TGTGCCAGCAGTTACTCGGGGGGACAGGGAAACATTCAGTACTTC	CASSYSGGQGNIQYF
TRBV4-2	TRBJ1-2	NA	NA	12	TGTGCCAGCAGCCAAGCCACGGGTGGCTACACCTTC	CASSQATGGYTF
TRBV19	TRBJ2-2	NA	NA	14	TGTGCCAGTAGTAAGGGTTCGGTCACCGGGGAGCTGTTTTTT	CASSKGSVTGELFF
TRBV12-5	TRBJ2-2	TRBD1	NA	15	TGTGCTAGTGGTGGACAGGACACGAACACCGGGGAGCTGTTTTTT	CASGGQDTNTGELFF
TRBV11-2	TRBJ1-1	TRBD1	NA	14	TGTGCCTCCAGATCGACAGGGCAGAACACTGAAGCTTTCTTT	CASRSTGQNTEAFF
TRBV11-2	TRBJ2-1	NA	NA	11	TGTGCCAGCAGCTTAGAAGTTGGGCAGTTCTTC	CASSLEVGQFF
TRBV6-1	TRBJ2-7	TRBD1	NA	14	TGTGCCAGCAGTGAAAATCGAGGGACAGGCGAGCAGTACTTC	CASSENRGTGEQYF
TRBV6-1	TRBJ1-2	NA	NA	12	TGTGCCAGCAGCGCTGACAGCTATGGCTACACCTTC	CASSADSYGYTF
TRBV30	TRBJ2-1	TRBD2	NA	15	TGTGCCTGGTCATGGACTAGCGGGTCTTACAATGAGCAGTTCTTC	CAWSWTSGSYNEQFF
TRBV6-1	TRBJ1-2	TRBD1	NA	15	TGTGCCAGCAGCCCGGGGGACAGGGTGAACTATGGCTACACCTTC	CASSPGDRVNYGYTF
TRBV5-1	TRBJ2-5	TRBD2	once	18	TGCGCCAGCAGCCCCCGTACTCGACTAGCGGGGGGAAGGGAGACCCAGTACTTC	CASSPRTRLAGGRETQYF
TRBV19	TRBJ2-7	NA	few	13	TGTGCCAGTAGTCCCGGGACTCTCTACGAGCAGTACTTC	CASSPGTLYEQYF
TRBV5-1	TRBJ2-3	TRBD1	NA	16	TGCGCCAGCAGCTTGGCCGGGGGACAGGGCCCAGATACGCAGTATTTT	CASSLAGGQGPDTQYF
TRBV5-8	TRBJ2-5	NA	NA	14	TGTGCCAGCAGCGACCCCCGGACACCGGAGACCCAGTACTTC	CASSDPRTPETQYF
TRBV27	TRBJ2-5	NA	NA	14	TGTGCCAGCGGGCCGGTGGGGGCCCAAGAGACCCAGTACTTC	CASGPVGAQETQYF
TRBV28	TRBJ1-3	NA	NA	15	TGTGCCAGCAGTTTATCGCTGGCAGGTGGAAACACCATATATTTT	CASSLSLAGGNTIYF
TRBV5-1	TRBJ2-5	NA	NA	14	TGCGCCAGCAGCCCCTATGCGGACCAAGAGACCCAGTACTTC	CASSPYADQETQYF
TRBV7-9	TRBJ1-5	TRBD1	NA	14	TGTGCCAGCAGCTCTACAGGGGGGACTCAGCCCCAGCATTTT	CASSSTGGTQPQHF
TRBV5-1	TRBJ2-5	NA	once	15	TGCGCCAGCAGTTCCCAGCGGCCGGACCAAGAGACCCAGTACTTC	CASSSQRPDQETQYF
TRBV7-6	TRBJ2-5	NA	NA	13	TGTGCCAGCAGCATGAGGACGCAAGAGACCCAGTACTTC	CASSMRTQETQYF
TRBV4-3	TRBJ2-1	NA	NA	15	TGCGCCAGCAGCCAAGGAATCGACAGGAACAATGAGCAGTTCTTC	CASSQGIDRNNEQFF